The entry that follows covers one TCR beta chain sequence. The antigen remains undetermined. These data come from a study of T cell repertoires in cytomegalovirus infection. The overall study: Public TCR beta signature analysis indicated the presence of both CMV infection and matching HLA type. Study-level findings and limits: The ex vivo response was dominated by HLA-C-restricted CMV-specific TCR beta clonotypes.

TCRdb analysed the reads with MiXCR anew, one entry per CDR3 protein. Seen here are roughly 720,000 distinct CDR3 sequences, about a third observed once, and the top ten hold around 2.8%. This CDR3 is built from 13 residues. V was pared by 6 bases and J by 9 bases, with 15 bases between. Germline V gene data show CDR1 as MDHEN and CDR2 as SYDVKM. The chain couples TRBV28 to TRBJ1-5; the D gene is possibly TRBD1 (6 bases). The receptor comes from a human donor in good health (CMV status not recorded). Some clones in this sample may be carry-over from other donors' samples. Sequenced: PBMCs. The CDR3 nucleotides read TGTGCCAGCAGGTCGGGGGCCCAGAGGCCCCAGCATTTT. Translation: CASRSGAQRPQHF.